Listed here are 2 T cell receptor beta chains from one sample, sequenced in a study of prognosis after radiotherapy for stage I lung cancer. Amplicons of TCR beta CDR3 were generated from genomic DNA by two-round multiplex PCR. TRBV and TRBJ genes each had their own specific primers in first-round PCR. TCRdb re-derived calls from the multiplex PCR reads in MiXCR, one entry per CDR3 protein. The data hold over 45,000 distinct CDR3 sequences, with approximately 25% observed a single time. The sample in question was PBMCs, obtained before or after stereotactic body radiation therapy (not recorded which). The receptors derive from a donor over 45 with non-small cell lung cancer.

This clonotype was counted many times. The chain combines TRBV2 with TRBJ1-2; no clear D. V lost 5 bases to trimming and J lost 2 bases, with 6 bases between them. From germline, CDR1 is SNHLY and CDR2 FYNNEI. This CDR3 is 12 amino acids long. CDR3 sequence reads: CASSSGNYGYTF. The CDR3 nucleotides are TGTGCCAGCAGTTCGGGGAACTATGGCTACACCTTC.

A word on this clonotype: Given a far larger clone just one base away, this is likely a sequencing read error. This sequence joins TRBV6-5 and TRBJ1-4; TRBD1 matches 9 bases. This CDR3 region has 16 residues. Unmatched junction bases numbered 16, after V lost 6 bases and J lost 11 bases. CDR1 and CDR2 from the germline V gene are MNHEY and SVGAGI. This CDR3 reads CASRSQSRDRVDKLFF. The CDR3 DNA follows: TGTGCCAGCAGGTCCCAGTCCCGGGACAGGGTGGACAAACTGTTTTTT.